This T cell receptor (beta chain) originates from a study of early T cells in non-severe SARS-CoV-2 infection. Study information: Sequencing targeted bulk RNA from unsorted whole blood, leaving chains unpaired.

TCRdb re-derived calls from the 5' RACE reads in MiXCR, one entry per CDR3 protein. This sample has more than 25,000 distinct CDR3 sequences, with around 5% found just once. This clonotype showed up many times. Germline V gives CDR1 SGHRS, CDR2 YFSETQ. The CDR3 covers 15 residues. Trimming removed 1 base from V and 2 bases from J; junction bases left unmatched: 6. The sequence came from an adult who was a healthcare worker with PCR-confirmed SARS-CoV-2 infection or an uninfected control (not recorded which). Specimen: whole blood. V and J are TRBV5-1 and TRBJ2-7; 7 nucleotides match TRBD2. The CDR3 is CASSLNPSGTYEQYF. The DNA for the CDR3 is TGCGCCAGCAGCTTGAATCCCAGCGGGACCTACGAGCAGTACTTC.